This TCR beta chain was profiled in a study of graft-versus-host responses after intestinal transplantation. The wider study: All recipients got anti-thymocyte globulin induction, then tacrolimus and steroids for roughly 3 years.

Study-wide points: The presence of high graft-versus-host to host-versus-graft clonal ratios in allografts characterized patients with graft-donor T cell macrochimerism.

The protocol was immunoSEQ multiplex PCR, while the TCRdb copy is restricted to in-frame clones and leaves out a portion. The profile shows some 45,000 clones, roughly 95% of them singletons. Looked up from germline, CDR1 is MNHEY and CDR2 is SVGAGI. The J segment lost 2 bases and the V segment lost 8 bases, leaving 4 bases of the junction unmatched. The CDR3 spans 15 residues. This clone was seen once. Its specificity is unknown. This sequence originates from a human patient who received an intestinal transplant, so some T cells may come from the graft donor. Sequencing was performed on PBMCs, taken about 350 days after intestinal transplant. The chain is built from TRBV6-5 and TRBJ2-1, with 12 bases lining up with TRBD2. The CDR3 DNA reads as TGTGCCAGCCTGGCTAGCGGGGGGGCCTACAATGAGCAGTTCTTC. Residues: CASLASGGAYNEQFF.